This is a list of T cell receptor beta chains from one sample in a study of blood T cell repertoires in COVID-19. The protocol was immunoSEQ multiplex PCR, while the TCRdb copy is restricted to in-frame clones and leaves out a portion. The sample contains about 210,000 clones, 81% of which appear only once. The source material was PBMCs or T cells enriched from blood (not recorded which). These receptors were taken from a man between 40 and 49 years old who had recovered from COVID-19. Each CDR3 is given with its conserved first and last residue.

v_call: TRBV6-5; cdr3_aa: CASTILGQENSPLHF
v_call: TRBV5-1; cdr3_aa: CASSLNGVNTEAFF
v_call: TRBV30; cdr3_aa: CAWSVLEVLSGANVLTF
v_call: TRBV7-9; cdr3_aa: CASGPKGDEAFF
v_call: TRBV14; cdr3_aa: CASSQAGTANNEQFF
v_call: TRBV29-1; cdr3_aa: CSVGPSGRAETQYF
v_call: TRBV3-1/TRBV3-2; cdr3_aa: CASSSGQGGTAQETQYF
v_call: TRBV19; cdr3_aa: CASRGQGGIGEFF
v_call: TRBV12-5; cdr3_aa: CASGLATGREGAKGYTF
v_call: TRBV20-1; cdr3_aa: CSAPQGIKAFF
v_call: TRBV2; cdr3_aa: CASSVMGRGYTF
v_call: TRBV18; cdr3_aa: CASSNRGTANTGELFF
v_call: TRBV6-5; cdr3_aa: CATQTGQYEQYF
v_call: TRBV29-1; cdr3_aa: CSVEGKGPYNEQFF